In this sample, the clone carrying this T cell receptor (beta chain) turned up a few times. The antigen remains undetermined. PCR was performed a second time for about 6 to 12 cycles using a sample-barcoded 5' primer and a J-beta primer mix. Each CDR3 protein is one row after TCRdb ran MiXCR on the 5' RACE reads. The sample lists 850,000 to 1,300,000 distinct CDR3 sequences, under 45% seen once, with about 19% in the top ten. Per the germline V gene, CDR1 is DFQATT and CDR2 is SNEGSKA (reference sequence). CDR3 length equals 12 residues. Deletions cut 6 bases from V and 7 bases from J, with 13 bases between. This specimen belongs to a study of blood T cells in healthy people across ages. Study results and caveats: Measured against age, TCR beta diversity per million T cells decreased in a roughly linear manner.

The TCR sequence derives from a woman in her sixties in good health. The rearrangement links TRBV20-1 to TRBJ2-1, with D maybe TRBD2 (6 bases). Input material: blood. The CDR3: CSAVTSYNEQFF. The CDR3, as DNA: TGCAGTGCAGTGACTAGTTATAATGAGCAGTTCTTC.